Below, 25 T cell receptor beta chains from the same sample are listed, as sequenced in a study of blood T cell repertoires in COVID-19. The table came from immunoSEQ multiplex PCR; TCRdb's copy has only in-frame clones and leaves some out. This sample has about 130,000 clones, with approximately 80% found just once. Source material: peripheral blood. The receptors were gathered from a woman aged 55-75 years with acute or convalescent COVID-19.

This chain connects TRBV5-5 to TRBJ2-3; D not certain. V was cut by 6 bases and J by 3 bases, with 11 bases left in between. Germline-derived CDR1 and CDR2 are SGHKS and YYEKEE (reference sequence). The CDR3 totals 13 residues. In nucleotides, the CDR3 is TGTGCCAGCACCCCTTTTCCGACAGATACGCAGTATTTT. Protein: CASTPFPTDTQYF.

This clone appeared a few times. The chain uses TRBV12-5 and TRBJ2-7; 10 nucleotides match TRBD1. V shed 0 bases, J shed 3 bases, and the junction held 8 bases outside the gene matches. The CDR3 has 17 amino acids. CDR1 and CDR2 (germline): LGHNT, FRNRAP. CDR3 coding DNA: TGTGCTAGTGGTTTGGTCCTCGGACAGGGGGTGCACTACGAGCAGTACTTC. This codes for CASGLVLGQGVHYEQYF.

This clone has just a few counts. This sequence joins TRBV6-5 and TRBJ1-2; 7 nucleotides align to TRBD1. The CDR3 length is 15 residues. V was pared by 7 bases and J by 2 bases, with 10 bases of the junction left unmatched. Germline V CDR1 and CDR2: MNHEY, SVGAGI. The CDR3 loop is CASKLLEGQNYGYTF. The CDR3 bases are TGTGCCAGCAAGTTGTTGGAGGGACAGAACTATGGCTACACCTTC.

J is TRBJ1-2 and V is TRBV6-5, with 7 bases lining up with TRBD1. J gave up 7 bases and V 1 base, and 3 bases lay outside the gene matches. The germline V gene encodes CDR1 MNHEY and CDR2 SVGAGI. This CDR3 region has 13 residues. The CDR3 reads CASSYLDRTGYTF. DNA for the CDR3: TGTGCCAGCAGTTACTTGGACAGGACTGGCTACACCTTC.

The rearrangement joins TRBV5-1 to TRBJ2-1, with D perhaps matching TRBD2 (7 bases). V was cut by 0 bases and J by 4 bases, with 23 bases left in between. The CDR3 spans 19 residues. Germline-derived CDR1 and CDR2 are SGHRS and YFSETQ. The CDR3 loop reads CASSLAGGAKGTGYNEQFF. The CDR3, as DNA: TGCGCCAGCAGCTTGGCTGGGGGGGCAAAAGGAACAGGGTACAATGAGCAGTTCTTC.

V gene TRBV7-9 combines with J gene TRBJ1-5; no clear D gene. This CDR3 is built from 13 residues. CDR1 SEHNR and CDR2 FQNEAQ come from the germline V gene (reference sequence). With 3 bases removed from V and 5 bases from J, the gap between germline ends came to 8 bases. CDR3 amino acids: CASSFERDQPQHF. The CDR3 DNA follows: TGTGCCAGCAGCTTCGAGCGGGATCAGCCCCAGCATTTT.

This chain links TRBV29-1 with TRBJ1-2; D remains ambiguous. Germline V gene sequence: CDR1 SQVTM, CDR2 ANQGSEA. V lost 5 bases to trimming and J lost 4 bases, with 11 bases between them. This CDR3 is 12 amino acids long. The CDR3, as DNA: TGCAGCGTTAAGCGGAACCCCTATGGCTACACCTTC. Translating gives CSVKRNPYGYTF.

The chain has TRBV19 and TRBJ1-4; D is ambiguous. CDR3 size: 15 residues. Between the trimmed V and J ends, which lost 8 bases and 8 bases, there was a span of 21 bases. CDR1 is LNHDA, CDR2 SQIVND, per germline (reference sequence). DNA of the CDR3: TGTGCCAGTGCCAGAACATCGTCGATGAGGGAAAAACTGTTTTTT. Translating it yields CASARTSSMREKLFF. Combining the CDR3 with reference TRBV19 and TRBJ1-4 gives the whole variable domain DGGITQSPKYLFRKEGQNVTLSCEQNLNHDAMYWYRQDPGQGLRLIYYSQIVNDFQKGDIAEGYSVSREKKESFPLTVTSAQKNPTAFYLCASARTSSMREKLFFGSGTQLSVL.

A note on this clone: The germline gene is not matched at one end of the junction; a read error may be the cause. Other DNA sequences within the sample encode an identical CDR3. The V call is TRBV7-7, the J call TRBJ2-5; D is possibly TRBD1 (7 bases). The CDR3 has 15 residues. Germline-derived CDR1 and CDR2 are SSHAT and FNYEAQ (reference sequence). CDR3 sequence reads: CASSLGSGGRETQYF. CDR3 in DNA: TGTGCCAGCAGCTTAGGGTCAGGGGGTCGGGAGACCCAATACTTC. Using reference TRBV7-7 and TRBJ2-5 for the parts outside the CDR3, the full variable domain is GAGVSQSPRYKVTKRGQDVTLRCDPISSHATLYWYQQALGQGPEFLTYFNYEAQPDKSGLPSDRFSAERPEGSISTLTIQRTEQRDSAMYRCASSLGSGGRETQYFGPGTRLLVL.

The rearrangement links TRBV14 to TRBJ1-1; perhaps TRBD1 as D (5 bases). CDR1 and CDR2 (germline): SGHDN, FVKESK. The length of the CDR3 is 12 residues. Trimming removed 5 bases from V and 7 bases from J, with 11 bases in between. The CDR3 loop reads CASSNAGLEAFF. CDR3 sequence (DNA): TGTGCCAGCAGCAACGCAGGGCTTGAAGCTTTCTTT.

Here the CDR3 reads CASSREKGTYEQYF. Here the CDR3 DNA reads TGTGCCAGCAGCCGGGAAAAGGGGACCTACGAGCAGTACTTC. The chain is built from TRBV3-1 (or the pseudogene TRBV3-2) and TRBJ2-7, with D possibly matching TRBD1 (5 bases). Germline CDR1 reads LGHDT; CDR2 reads YNNKEL (reference sequence). This CDR3 has 14 amino acids. Trimming shortened V by 4 bases and J by 2 bases, and 12 bases separated the two germline ends.

With regard to this clone: The sample carries other DNA sequences with the same CDR3. The chain uses TRBV5-1 and TRBJ2-2; D is uncertain. Between the trimmed V and J ends, which lost 0 bases and 2 bases, there was a span of 5 bases. Germline loops: CDR1 SGHRS, CDR2 YFSETQ. The CDR3 length is 14 residues. The chain's CDR3 is CASSLGTNTGELFF. CDR3 bases: TGCGCCAGCAGCTTGGGAACTAACACCGGGGAGCTGTTTTTT.

This chain joins TRBV19 and TRBJ1-5, with 8 bases that match TRBD1. The V segment lost 6 bases and the J segment 7 bases; nucleotides outside the gene matches: 8. There are 14 residues in the CDR3. Germline CDR1 LNHDA, CDR2 SQIVND (reference sequence). CDR3: CASSSTGQGQPQHF. DNA of the CDR3: TGTGCCAGTAGCAGCACAGGACAGGGACAGCCCCAGCATTTT.

This chain links TRBV6-5 with TRBJ2-1; D gene uncertain. Germline loops: CDR1 MNHEY, CDR2 SVGAGI. The CDR3 extends over 13 amino acids. V was trimmed by 2 bases and J by 9 bases, leaving 11 bases between them. In nucleotides, the CDR3 is TGTGCCAGCAGTTACGGCCTTGGCTCTGAGCAGTTCTTC. It codes for CASSYGLGSEQFF.

V usage is TRBV5-6 and J usage is TRBJ1-2; 12 bases map to TRBD1. V lost 0 bases and J lost 0; bases outside the gene matches: 6. Germline CDR1 SGHDT, CDR2 YYEEEE. CDR3 length: 18 residues. The DNA of the CDR3 is TGTGCCAGCAGCTTGGTACGGGACAGGGGGCGGACTAACTATGGCTACACCTTC. It codes for CASSLVRDRGRTNYGYTF.

The chain uses TRBV5-4 and TRBJ1-1, with unresolved D. The germline CDR1 and CDR2 sequences are SGHNT and YYREEE (reference sequence). The CDR3 totals 12 residues. Trimming left V 0 bases short and J 7 bases short, with 7 bases between. The DNA of the CDR3 is TGTGCCAGCAGCTTGGGTACGGGTGAAGCTTTCTTT. Its protein is CASSLGTGEAFF. The full variable domain, its missing parts supplied by reference TRBV5-4 and TRBJ1-1, is ETGVTQSPTHLIKTRGQQVTLRCSSQSGHNTVSWYQQALGQGPQFIFQYYREEENGRGNFPPRFSGLQFPNYSSELNVNALELDDSALYLCASSLGTGEAFFGQGTRLTVV.

This chain uses TRBV4-2 with TRBJ1-3, with D possibly matching TRBD1 (6 bases). CDR1 is LGHNA, CDR2 YNFKEQ, per germline. V lost 0 bases and J lost 8, with 17 bases in between. CDR3 size: 16 residues. The CDR3 nucleotides read TGTGCCAGCAGCCAAGATTGGGGGCCCTCGATGGACACCATATATTTT. This codes for CASSQDWGPSMDTIYF.

CDR3 nucleotide sequence: TGTGCCAGCAGCTTAACAGGGGGCGAAGGCTATGGCTACACCTTC. The encoded protein is CASSLTGGEGYGYTF. This chain uses TRBV5-4 with TRBJ1-2, with 9 nucleotides matching TRBD1. After removal of 2 bases from V and 4 bases from J, the junction contained 6 bases not matched to a gene. Germline V CDR1 and CDR2: SGHNT, YYREEE (reference sequence). The CDR3 consists of 15 residues.

CDR3 coding DNA: TGTGCCAGCAGCCGCAGGGGGCTCAACACGATTGATACGCAGTATTTT. It encodes CASSRRGLNTIDTQYF. This chain links TRBV11-3 with TRBJ2-3, with TRBD1 matching over 8 bases. CDR3 length: 16 residues. The germline V gene has CDR1 SGHNT and CDR2 YENEEA. V was pared by 5 bases and J by 6 bases, with 13 bases of the junction left unmatched.

V and J are TRBV28 and TRBJ1-5; D gene unclear. The V end was cut by 6 bases, the J end by 5 bases, with 14 bases between. CDR3 length: 14 residues. Germline CDR1 MDHEN, CDR2 SYDVKM. DNA for the CDR3: TGTGCCAGCAGCCCTGACACTCTTGATCAGCCCCAGCATTTT. It is translated as CASSPDTLDQPQHF. Full variable domain (missing parts from reference TRBV28 and TRBJ1-5): DVKVTQSSRYLVKRTGEKVFLECVQDMDHENMFWYRQDPGLGLRLIYFSYDVKMKEKGDIPEGYSVSREKKERFSLILESASTNQTSMYLCASSPDTLDQPQHFGDGTRLSIL.

The V gene is TRBV5-1, the J gene TRBJ1-1; no clear D gene. V shed 6 bases and J shed 4 bases, with 13 bases lying between them. Germline loops: CDR1 SGHRS, CDR2 YFSETQ. The length of the CDR3 is 13 residues. As DNA, the CDR3 is TGCGCCAGCATCGGAGCCCTGAGCACTGAAGCTTTCTTT. Translated, it gives CASIGALSTEAFF.

The sample holds one count of this clone. The chain combines TRBV15 with TRBJ1-2, with 7 bases lining up with TRBD1. The length of the CDR3 is 15 residues. Trimming at V came to 0 bases and at J to 6 bases, leaving 7 bases not matched to a gene. Germline values: CDR1 LNHNV, CDR2 YYDKDF (reference sequence). The CDR3 bases are TGTGCCACCAGCAGAGATCATGGAGGGGGCGATGGCTACACCTTC. Translation: CATSRDHGGGDGYTF.

In this sample, this clone turned up once. V usage is TRBV7-2 and J usage is TRBJ2-3; D ambiguous. The germline gives CDR1 SGHTA, CDR2 FQGNSA. There are 15 residues in the CDR3. The V end was cut by 5 bases, the J end by 2 bases, with 14 bases between. CDR3 loop: CASSPASHPTDTQYF. CDR3 sequence (DNA): TGTGCCAGCAGCCCAGCTAGTCATCCCACAGATACGCAGTATTTT.

This clone was counted once. In nucleotides, the CDR3 is TGTGCCACCCTTCCGACAGGGGGCATTGGCTACACCTTC. Amino acids: CATLPTGGIGYTF. This sequence joins TRBV27 and TRBJ1-2; 10 nucleotides match TRBD1. The germline V gene has CDR1 MNHEY and CDR2 SMNVEV (reference sequence). Trimming took 10 bases from V and 7 from J; bases not matched to a gene: 9. The CDR3 sequence is 13 residues long.

The gene calls are TRBV3-1 (or the pseudogene TRBV3-2) and TRBJ1-1, with a weak D call TRBD1 (5 bases). Germline CDR1 reads LGHDT; CDR2 reads YNNKEL (reference sequence). V was trimmed by 4 bases and J by 11 bases, leaving 17 bases between them. This CDR3 region has 13 residues. The CDR3 protein is CASSLTGGIAAFF. CDR3 sequence (DNA): TGTGCCAGCAGCCTTACCGGGGGTATTGCCGCTTTCTTT.